Listed below are T cell receptor beta chains from one sample, sequenced in a study of control samples from healthy donors and cancer patients. The repertoire was sequenced with immunoSEQ multiplex PCR; TCRdb's copy has only in-frame clones and lacks some. The sample lists roughly 100,000 clones; 80% to 90% were seen once. The source material was blood. These TCRs come from a man aged 30 to 39 in good health. Each CDR3 is given with its conserved first and last residue. The D gene is left open where the match is weak. Clone size is stated in some rows and not others, as once, few, many or a class when expanded.

len	j_gene	abundance	d_gene	v_gene	CDR3aa	CDR3nt
12	TRBJ2-3	NA	NA	TRBV4-1	CASSQIADTQYF	TGCGCCAGCAGCCAAATTGCAGATACGCAGTATTTT
12	TRBJ1-1	NA	NA	TRBV7-2	CASSRGEVEAFF	TGTGCCAGCAGCCGCGGCGAGGTTGAAGCTTTCTTT
18	TRBJ2-3	NA	NA	TRBV5-1	CASSRFGSESTLTDTQYF	TGCGCCAGCAGCCGGTTTGGGTCGGAGAGCACTCTCACAGATACGCAGTATTTT
16	TRBJ2-1	NA	TRBD2	TRBV28	CASTFRGTSGIREQFF	TGTGCCAGCACCTTTAGAGGGACTAGCGGGATCAGAGAGCAGTTCTTC
19	TRBJ2-7	NA	NA	TRBV7-9	CASSVRLKPQKGITYEQYF	TGTGCCAGCAGCGTGCGACTGAAACCCCAGAAGGGGATCACCTACGAGCAGTACTTC
15	TRBJ1-1	NA	TRBD1	TRBV11-2	CASSLAFRGRAEAFF	TGTGCCAGCAGCTTAGCCTTTAGGGGGCGGGCTGAAGCTTTCTTT
18	TRBJ2-5	NA	TRBD1	TRBV12-5	CASGLVLLPRDRGETQYF	TGTGCTAGTGGTTTGGTACTCCTCCCTCGCGACAGGGGGGAGACCCAGTACTTC
14	TRBJ2-7	NA	TRBD2	TRBV9	CASSPPNGGSEQYF	TGTGCCAGCAGCCCCCCCAACGGGGGGTCCGAGCAGTACTTC
14	TRBJ2-3	NA	NA	TRBV2	CASRKGDRADTQYF	TGTGCCAGCAGGAAAGGGGACCGGGCCGATACGCAGTATTTT
15	TRBJ1-2	NA	NA	TRBV19	CASSIGTGDNYGYTF	TGTGCCAGTAGTATAGGCACAGGAGACAACTATGGCTACACCTTC
16	TRBJ2-3	NA	TRBD2	TRBV5-5	CASSRTSGRAIDTQYF	TGTGCCAGCAGCCGGACTAGCGGGAGGGCCATAGATACGCAGTATTTT
17	TRBJ2-2	NA	TRBD2	TRBV5-8	CASIKGLAGLNTGELFF	TGTGCCAGCATCAAGGGACTAGCGGGACTAAACACCGGGGAGCTGTTTTTT
16	TRBJ1-2	few	NA	TRBV6-2/TRBV6-3	CASSYPRWGTPYGYTF	TGTGCCAGCAGTTACCCTAGATGGGGGACACCGTATGGCTACACCTTC
11	TRBJ1-1	NA	NA	TRBV28	CASRERGEAFF	TGTGCCAGCAGGGAACGGGGTGAAGCTTTCTTT
16	TRBJ1-5	NA	NA	TRBV6-5	CASSSLRSGSNQPQHF	TGTGCCAGCAGTTCGCTACGCAGCGGGAGCAATCAGCCCCAGCATTTT
11	TRBJ2-3	NA	TRBD2	TRBV20-1	CSARGGDTQYF	TGCAGTGCTAGGGGGGGGGATACGCAGTATTTT
14	TRBJ2-3	once	NA	TRBV2	CASPTVRDTDTQYF	TGTGCCAGCCCCACGGTGAGGGACACAGATACGCAGTATTTT
12	TRBJ1-5	once	NA	TRBV27	CASSARGQPQHF	TGTGCCAGCAGTGCCAGGGGACAGCCCCAGCATTTT
18	TRBJ2-5	NA	NA	TRBV4-1	CASSHYDLDSYFQETQYF	TGCGCCAGCAGCCACTACGACCTGGACAGCTATTTTCAAGAGACCCAGTACTTC
12	TRBJ2-2	NA	NA	TRBV24-1	CATGPNTGELFF	TGTGCCACCGGGCCGAACACCGGGGAGCTGTTTTTT
14	TRBJ1-2	NA	TRBD1	TRBV5-4	CASSGGTGLRGYTF	TGTGCCAGCAGCGGCGGGACAGGGCTACGTGGCTACACCTTC
15	TRBJ2-1	NA	NA	TRBV5-6	CASSSPGSSYNEQFF	TGTGCCAGCAGCTCACCAGGTAGCTCCTACAATGAGCAGTTCTTC
18	TRBJ2-2	NA	NA	TRBV18	CASSHQGLFGSNTGELFF	TGTGCCAGCTCTCACCAAGGGCTCTTTGGATCGAACACCGGGGAGCTGTTTTTT
17	TRBJ1-2	NA	NA	TRBV6-2/TRBV6-3	CASSYAPGLFPFVGYTF	TGTGCCAGCAGTTACGCACCGGGACTTTTTCCGTTCGTTGGCTACACCTTC
15	TRBJ1-1	once	TRBD1	TRBV6-5	CASRPRDRVNTEAFF	TGTGCCAGCAGACCCCGAGACAGGGTGAACACTGAAGCTTTCTTT
13	TRBJ2-7	NA	NA	TRBV5-4	CASSLSHRQEQYF	TGTGCCAGCAGCTTGTCTCACAGGCAAGAGCAGTACTTC
17	TRBJ1-3	NA	TRBD1	TRBV28	CASRLGQRLTTGNTIYF	TGTGCCAGCAGATTGGGACAGCGACTTACAACTGGAAACACCATATATTTT
16	TRBJ1-6	NA	NA	TRBV5-6	CASSGGAVGGNSPLHF	TGTGCCAGCAGCGGAGGGGCTGTCGGTGGTAATTCACCCCTCCACTTT
15	TRBJ1-5	NA	NA	TRBV15	CATSSAKEPNQPQHF	TGTGCCACCAGCAGTGCTAAGGAACCCAATCAGCCCCAGCATTTT
12	TRBJ2-2	NA	NA	TRBV11-3	CASSFGFGELFF	TGTGCCAGCAGCTTTGGGTTCGGGGAGCTGTTTTTT
13	TRBJ2-1	NA	TRBD2	TRBV19	CASRGAGVTEQFF	TGTGCCAGCAGAGGGGCGGGAGTGACTGAGCAGTTCTTC
14	TRBJ2-7	NA	NA	TRBV7-2	CASSAGLREYEQYF	TGTGCCAGCAGCGCAGGCCTTCGGGAGTACGAGCAGTACTTC
15	TRBJ2-3	NA	TRBD1	TRBV5-1	CASSFAGQGTDTQYF	TGCGCCAGCAGCTTTGCGGGACAGGGCACAGATACGCAGTATTTT
17	TRBJ1-2	NA	TRBD1	TRBV5-4	CASSNPGTGGRSYGYTF	TGTGCCAGCAGCAACCCCGGGACAGGGGGGAGGAGCTATGGCTACACCTTC
14	TRBJ2-5	NA	TRBD1	TRBV19	CASSLRGQGETQYF	TGTGCCAGTAGTTTACGAGGACAGGGTGAGACCCAGTACTTC
15	TRBJ2-1	NA	NA	TRBV30	CAWSVGQGSYNEQFF	TGTGCCTGGAGTGTAGGGCAGGGGTCCTACAATGAGCAGTTCTTC
17	TRBJ2-3	NA	NA	TRBV2	CASSEAPLVTSTDTQYF	TGTGCCAGCAGTGAAGCGCCGTTGGTGACAAGCACAGATACGCAGTATTTT
14	TRBJ2-5	NA	NA	TRBV7-2	CASSPTGTQETQYF	TGTGCCAGCAGCCCCACAGGGACCCAAGAGACCCAGTACTTC
15	TRBJ2-6	NA	TRBD1	TRBV6-5	CASRTGGSGANVLTF	TGTGCCAGCAGGACAGGGGGGAGTGGGGCCAACGTCCTGACTTTC
16	TRBJ2-1	NA	NA	TRBV28	CASSPLPRDNHNEQFF	TGTGCCAGCAGTCCCCTCCCCCGGGACAACCACAATGAGCAGTTCTTC
11	TRBJ1-3	NA	NA	TRBV24-1	CATGAGNTIYF	TGTGCCACCGGGGCTGGAAACACCATATATTTT
14	TRBJ2-1	NA	TRBD2	TRBV29-1	CSVGGSHRYNEQFF	TGCAGCGTCGGCGGGAGTCATCGATACAATGAGCAGTTCTTC
15	TRBJ2-6	NA	NA	TRBV9	CASSGETSGANVLTF	TGTGCCAGCAGCGGGGAGACCTCTGGGGCCAACGTCCTGACTTTC
15	TRBJ1-6	NA	TRBD1	TRBV6-5	CASRTGPHYNSPLHF	TGTGCCAGCAGGACAGGGCCACACTATAATTCACCCCTCCACTTT
17	TRBJ2-2	NA	NA	TRBV5-1	CASRRDGTGMRSGELFF	TGCGCCAGCAGACGAGATGGTACAGGGATGAGGTCCGGGGAGCTGTTTTTT
14	TRBJ2-7	NA	NA	TRBV15	CATSRDRSGYEQYF	TGTGCCACCAGCAGAGATAGGAGCGGCTACGAGCAGTACTTC
20	TRBJ2-4	NA	NA	TRBV7-6	CASSPQGGQGVGVAKNIQYF	TGTGCCAGCAGTCCCCAAGGGGGGCAGGGGGTTGGGGTGGCCAAAAACATTCAGTACTTC
14	TRBJ1-4	few	NA	TRBV5-5	CASSWTGGNEKLFF	TGTGCCAGCAGTTGGACCGGGGGTAATGAAAAACTGTTTTTT
15	TRBJ2-7	NA	TRBD1	TRBV19	CASSIEDRGPYEQYF	TGTGCCAGTAGTATAGAGGACAGGGGCCCCTACGAGCAGTACTTC
13	TRBJ1-1	NA	NA	TRBV28	CASSRAVNTEAFF	TGTGCCAGCAGCCGGGCAGTGAACACTGAAGCTTTCTTT
15	TRBJ1-2	NA	TRBD1	TRBV29-1	CSVGEGQGIGYGYTF	TGCAGCGTTGGCGAGGGACAGGGAATTGGATATGGCTACACCTTC
15	TRBJ2-1	NA	NA	TRBV5-6	CASSLELTTRNEQFF	TGTGCCAGCAGCTTGGAACTCACGACAAGGAATGAGCAGTTCTTC
12	TRBJ1-1	NA	NA	TRBV3-1/TRBV3-2	CASSQIGGGAFF	TGTGCCAGCAGCCAAATAGGTGGGGGGGCTTTCTTT
13	TRBJ1-2	once	NA	TRBV15	CATSQDTDYGYTF	TGTGCCACCAGCCAAGACACAGACTATGGCTACACCTTC
15	TRBJ1-1	many	NA	TRBV6-2/TRBV6-3	CASSSRGERGTEAFF	TGTGCCAGCAGTTCCCGGGGGGAGCGGGGCACTGAAGCTTTCTTT